The 20 T cell receptor beta chains below were found in one sample sequenced in a study of T cells after yellow fever vaccination. One entry per CDR3 protein results from TCRdb running MiXCR on the 5' RACE reads. The data contain around 310,000 distinct CDR3 sequences, 3% to 4.5% of them singletons. Sequenced here: PBMCs, sampled on the day of the yellow fever booster vaccination. The receptors were gathered from a man aged 18 to 29 who received the YFV17D yellow fever vaccine.

This clonotype was detected ten times or more. The V call is TRBV6-5, the J call TRBJ2-2; possible D gene TRBD1, 6 bases. V lost 0 bases and J lost 3, with 14 bases in between. The length of the CDR3 is 17 residues. Germline lookup yields CDR1 MNHEY and CDR2 SVGAGI. CDR3 in amino acids: CASSYSPRGADTGELFF. CDR3 in DNA: TGTGCCAGCAGTTACTCCCCCAGGGGTGCGGACACCGGGGAGCTGTTTTTT.

At least ten counts were recorded for this clonotype. V is TRBV28 and J is TRBJ2-2; tentatively, D is TRBD1 or TRBD2 (5 bases each). CDR3 length: 12 residues. V was cut by 7 bases and J by 6 bases, with 9 bases left in between. CDR1 and CDR2 from the germline V gene are MDHEN and SYDVKM. The CDR3 spells CASKGPPGELFF. The CDR3 bases are TGTGCCAGCAAGGGACCCCCCGGGGAGCTGTTTTTT.

The chain is built from TRBV5-6 and TRBJ1-1; a possible D gene is TRBD1 (5 bases). There are 15 residues in the CDR3. Germline CDR1 is SGHDT and CDR2 is YYEEEE. Trimming shortened V by 5 bases and J by 3 bases, and 17 bases separated the two germline ends. This CDR3 reads CASRIQGGRDTEAFF. The CDR3, as DNA: TGTGCCAGCAGAATCCAGGGAGGTCGGGACACTGAAGCTTTCTTT.

This clonotype was seen more than once but under ten times. The chain combines TRBV27 with TRBJ1-1; D may be TRBD1 (6 bases). CDR1 and CDR2 from the germline V gene are MNHEY and SMNVEV (reference sequence). The CDR3 is 16 amino acids. Trimming shortened V by 6 bases and J by 4 bases, and 21 bases separated the two germline ends. CDR3 amino acids: CASSLTGKIYSTEAFF. CDR3 nucleotides: TGTGCCAGCAGCCTTACAGGGAAGATTTACTCCACTGAAGCTTTCTTT.

The V gene is TRBV5-1, the J gene TRBJ2-5, with 11 bases that match TRBD2. This CDR3 is built from 17 residues. Germline trimming cut 0 bases from V and 1 base from J; bases unmatched to any gene: 5. Germline V gene lookup returns CDR1 SGHRS and CDR2 YFSETQ. In DNA form, the CDR3 reads TGCGCCAGCAGCTTGGGATCACTAGCGGGGGCCCAAGAGACCCAGTACTTC. As protein: CASSLGSLAGAQETQYF. The complete variable domain, with remaining parts taken from reference TRBV5-1 and TRBJ2-5, reads KAGVTQTPRYLIKTRGQQVTLSCSPISGHRSVSWYQQTPGQGLQFLFEYFSETQRNKGNFPGRFSGRQFSNSRSEMNVSTLELGDSALYLCASSLGSLAGAQETQYFGPGTRLLVL.

This clonotype was counted only a few times. The gene calls are TRBV28 and TRBJ2-5; 11 nucleotides line up with TRBD2. Germline V lookup: CDR1 MDHEN, CDR2 SYDVKM. Trimming at V came to 2 bases and at J to 5 bases, leaving 10 bases not matched to a gene. This CDR3 is 17 amino acids long. In nucleotides, the CDR3 is TGTGCCAGCAGTTTACCCATAGCGGGGGGGTTTCGCGAGACCCAGTACTTC. This translates into CASSLPIAGGFRETQYF.

J is TRBJ2-7 and V is TRBV7-9; D ambiguous. Trimming took off 6 bases at V and 3 bases at J, with 15 bases between the two ends. Germline values: CDR1 SEHNR, CDR2 FQNEAQ (reference sequence). This CDR3 is 14 amino acids long. The CDR3 here is CASRSLTDGYEQYV. DNA for the CDR3: TGTGCCAGCAGGTCCCTCACGGACGGCTACGAGCAGTACGTC.

This clonotype was found many times. The CDR3: CATSRVTSGFRAREQFF. The CDR3 DNA reads as TGTGCCACCAGCAGAGTTACTAGCGGGTTTCGGGCGCGTGAGCAGTTCTTC. V usage is TRBV15 and J usage is TRBJ2-1; TRBD2 matches 9 bases. The germline gives CDR1 LNHNV, CDR2 YYDKDF (reference sequence). CDR3 size: 17 residues. The J segment lost 9 bases and the V segment lost 1 base, leaving 13 bases of the junction unmatched.

This clonotype has just a few counts. The V gene is TRBV4-2, the J gene TRBJ2-3; 9 bases fit TRBD1. Germline CDR1 is LGHNA and CDR2 is YNFKEQ. With V trimmed by 4 bases and J by 7 bases, 6 bases remained unmatched. This CDR3 comprises 14 residues. This CDR3 is CASSRDRVLNTQYF. For the CDR3, the DNA is TGTGCCAGCAGCCGGGACAGGGTATTGAATACGCAGTATTTT.

In its sample, this clonotype was seen many times. The chain employs TRBV12-3 or TRBV12-4 and TRBJ2-7, with a weak D call TRBD1 (5 bases). The CDR3 is 12 amino acids. Trimming pared 5 bases from V and 2 bases from J, leaving 7 bases between. The CDR3 loop is CASSTGTYEQYF. The CDR3 coding sequence is TGTGCCAGCAGTACAGGAACCTACGAGCAGTACTTC.

The V and J genes are TRBV15 and TRBJ1-1, with 9 bases that match TRBD1. J gave up 6 bases and V 4 bases, and 3 bases lay outside the gene matches. There are 13 residues in the CDR3. CDR1 and CDR2 from the germline V gene are LNHNV and YYDKDF (reference sequence). DNA of the CDR3: TGTGCCACCAGCAAGAGGGACAGGGCTGAAGCTTTCTTT. Encoded protein: CATSKRDRAEAFF.

This clonotype has a count of ten or more. Here the CDR3 DNA reads TGTGCCAGCAGTCCGGGGACGGCGCATGAAGCTTTCTTT. Residues: CASSPGTAHEAFF. The chain employs TRBV6-2 or TRBV6-3 and TRBJ1-1; possibly TRBD1 for D (5 bases). The V end was cut by 5 bases, the J end by 7 bases, with 14 bases between. Germline V lookup: CDR1 MNHEY, CDR2 SVGEGT. CDR3 length equals 13 residues.

The sample holds a few counts of this clonotype. The chain is built from TRBV18 and TRBJ2-7, with D tentatively TRBD2 (5 bases). V lost 3 bases, J lost 1 base, and 13 bases lay in between. CDR3 size: 15 residues. Germline-derived CDR1 and CDR2 are KGHSH and LQKENI. CDR3 in amino acids: CASSPEGLPSYEQYV. CDR3 in DNA: TGTGCCAGCTCACCCGAGGGTCTTCCTTCCTACGAGCAGTACGTC.

This clonotype was detected only a few times. This rearrangement joins TRBV20-1 to TRBJ1-1; no reliable D call. This CDR3 is built from 14 residues. CDR1 and CDR2 (germline): DFQATT, SNEGSKA (reference sequence). V dropped 2 bases and J dropped 3 bases, with 13 bases sitting between them. CDR3: CSARLRVADTEAFF. DNA of the CDR3: TGCAGTGCTAGACTCCGGGTGGCGGACACTGAAGCTTTCTTT.

V gene TRBV11-1 combines with J gene TRBJ2-1, with 10 bases lining up with TRBD2. Germline-derived CDR1 and CDR2 are SGHAT and FQDESV (reference sequence). V gave up 0 bases and J gave up 2 bases; unmatched junction bases: 1. The CDR3 has 16 residues. The CDR3 DNA sequence: TGTGCCAGCAGCTTAGCGAGCGGGGGGGCCTACAATGAGCAGTTCTTC. Protein: CASSLASGGAYNEQFF. Full variable domain (rest looked up from reference TRBV11-1 and TRBJ2-1): EAEVAQSPRYKITEKSQAVAFWCDPISGHATLYWYRQILGQGPELLVQFQDESVVDDSQLPKDRFSAERLKGVDSTLKIQPAELGDSAMYLCASSLASGGAYNEQFFGPGTRLTVL.

This chain links TRBV6-5 with TRBJ1-2; D gene ambiguous. V was clipped by 5 bases and J by 3 bases, with 10 bases between them. This CDR3 has 13 residues. CDR1 and CDR2 from the germline V gene are MNHEY and SVGAGI. CDR3 sequence (DNA): TGTGCCAGCAGTCGACCGCGCGACTATGGCTACACCTTC. Translated: CASSRPRDYGYTF.

This clonotype has at least ten counts. The V gene is TRBV12-3 or TRBV12-4, the J gene TRBJ2-5; D is unresolved. V dropped 2 bases and J dropped 2 bases, with 9 bases sitting between them. This CDR3 comprises 14 residues. The CDR3: CASSLPTTQETQYF. The DNA of the CDR3 is TGTGCCAGCAGTTTACCGACAACGCAAGAGACCCAGTACTTC.

This clonotype was seen only a few times. The chain combines TRBV20-1 with TRBJ1-1; D is perhaps TRBD1 (5 bases). The CDR3 spans 14 residues. Trimming left V 2 bases short and J 6 bases short, with 16 bases between. Germline assignment: CDR1 DFQATT and CDR2 SNEGSKA (reference sequence). The CDR3 loop is CSARREGRFAEAFF. In DNA form, the CDR3 reads TGCAGTGCTAGAAGAGAGGGGCGGTTTGCTGAAGCTTTCTTT.

The V call is TRBV7-9, the J call TRBJ2-7; D possibly uses TRBD1 or TRBD2 (5 bases each). V was pared by 5 bases and J by 6 bases, with 17 bases between. This CDR3 contains 14 residues. Germline CDR1 and CDR2: SEHNR and FQNEAQ (reference sequence). CDR3 sequence: CASSPGAWPLEQYV. CDR3 DNA sequence: TGTGCCAGCAGCCCCGGGGCTTGGCCTCTCGAGCAGTACGTC.

At least ten counts were recorded for this clonotype. The chain carries TRBV5-1 and TRBJ2-5; perhaps TRBD1 as D (6 bases). CDR3 length: 15 residues. Deletions cut 0 bases from V and 0 bases from J, with 9 bases between. The germline V gene has CDR1 SGHRS and CDR2 YFSETQ. CDR3 sequence: CASSLEGVYQETQYF. In nucleotides, the CDR3 is TGCGCCAGCAGCTTGGAGGGGGTCTACCAAGAGACCCAGTACTTC.